This TCR beta chain was captured by sequencing in a study of CD8+CD57+ T cells in acquired aplastic anemia. Background on the study: Sorted cells (CD4+ and CD8+) yielded DNA amounts that averaged around 3.1 ug. Overall study findings and caveats: There were fewer than 35 CD8+ CDR3 sequences that occurred in both patients and controls.

This CDR3 region has 15 residues. Germline V CDR1 and CDR2: SGDLS, YYNGEE. The J segment lost 4 bases and the V segment lost 4 bases, leaving 8 bases of the junction unmatched. This clonotype was observed many times. What it binds is not known. For sequencing, patients were chosen who had shown expansion of CD8+CD57+ cells by flow cytometry. The patients all had a severe acquired aplastic anemia diagnosis. Patient blood was sampled before any therapy had been received. CDR3 and TCR beta VDJ profiling relied on a genomic DNA template. Using its own MiXCR run on the reads, TCRdb lists one record per CDR3 protein. Among some 150,000 distinct CDR3 sequences listed, approximately 52% were seen once.

The sequencing sample was made of sorted CD4+, CD8+, or CD8+CD57+ T cells (not recorded which) from PBMCs. This TCR derives from a human donor with aplastic anemia. The chain combines TRBV9 with TRBJ1-2, with 9 bases aligning to TRBD1. The CDR3 DNA is TGTGCCAGCAGCACCACAGGGGGCGCAGTCTATGGCTACACCTTC. The encoded protein is CASSTTGGAVYGYTF.